A single sample gave rise to the 15 T cell receptor beta chains below, sequenced in a study of blood T cell repertoires in COVID-19. The data were produced by immunoSEQ multiplex PCR, yet TCRdb's version contains in-frame clones alone and is incomplete. The sample includes 25,000 to 30,000 clones, about 80% of them seen just once. Sample: peripheral blood. The receptors derive from a woman between 70 and 85 years old with acute or convalescent COVID-19.

This chain links TRBV4-2 with TRBJ2-2, with a weak D call TRBD1 (6 bases). CDR3 length equals 17 residues. The germline V gene encodes CDR1 LGHNA and CDR2 YNFKEQ. Trimming removed 0 bases from V and 4 bases from J, with 15 bases in between. Written as DNA, the CDR3 is TGTGCCAGCAGCCAAGACCCCCGGACAGTCTTCACCGGGGAGCTGTTTTTT. Residues: CASSQDPRTVFTGELFF.

The chain links TRBV4-1 to TRBJ1-5; D possibly corresponds to TRBD1 (5 bases). Germline V CDR1 and CDR2: MGHRA, YSYEKL. Trimming took off 4 bases at V and 5 bases at J, with 21 bases between the two ends. The CDR3 has 17 amino acids. The CDR3 DNA is TGCGCCAGCAGCCGTATCACGGACGACCCGGGGGATCAGCCCCAGCATTTT. This codes for CASSRITDDPGDQPQHF.

This chain joins TRBV7-2 and TRBJ2-2, with D tentatively TRBD2 (6 bases). The germline V and J ends were trimmed by 5 bases and 7 bases, with 23 bases remaining between them. The CDR3 runs to 17 residues. Per germline, CDR1 SGHTA and CDR2 FQGNSA. CDR3 sequence (DNA): TGTGCCAGCAGCCTAACTTTCGGGAGTCCCCTCGGCGGGGAGCTGTTTTTT. Translating gives CASSLTFGSPLGGELFF.

This clone has a handful of counts. V and J are TRBV29-1 and TRBJ1-2; 11 bases map to TRBD1. CDR3 length equals 14 residues. Germline CDR1 and CDR2: SQVTM and ANQGSEA. Germline trimming cut 7 bases from V and 5 bases from J; bases unmatched to any gene: 9. The CDR3: CSAIGQGAGYGYTF. The CDR3 DNA reads as TGCAGCGCCATAGGACAGGGGGCAGGGTATGGCTACACCTTC.

This sequence joins TRBV28 and TRBJ2-1; a possible D gene is TRBD2 (6 bases). Trimming cost V 3 bases and J 7 bases, with 7 bases left between them. The CDR3 runs to 12 residues. Germline CDR1 MDHEN, CDR2 SYDVKM. The CDR3 protein is CASSFAGNEQFF. As DNA, the CDR3 is TGTGCCAGCAGTTTTGCGGGGAATGAGCAGTTCTTC.

This sequence joins TRBV15 and TRBJ2-7, with 9 positions matching TRBD1. Per germline, CDR1 LNHNV and CDR2 YYDKDF (reference sequence). The trim removed 4 bases at V and 7 bases at J, leaving 11 bases unmatched. This CDR3 is built from 15 residues. CDR3 sequence (DNA): TGTGCCACCAGCACTCGGGACAGGGAAAAGGATGAGCAGTACTTC. As protein: CATSTRDREKDEQYF.

The chain is built from TRBV29-1 and TRBJ2-4; 9 bases line up with TRBD2. Per the germline V gene, CDR1 is SQVTM and CDR2 is ANQGSEA. The CDR3 covers 15 residues. With V trimmed by 2 bases and J by 9 bases, 11 bases remained unmatched. The chain's CDR3 is CSVESTGTSLAIQYF. CDR3 sequence (DNA): TGCAGCGTTGAATCGACCGGGACTAGCCTTGCCATTCAGTACTTC.

The rearrangement uses TRBV10-2 and TRBJ1-4, with 10 bases that match TRBD1. CDR1 WSHSY and CDR2 SAAADI come from the germline V gene. The CDR3 consists of 15 residues. The V gene end was trimmed by 4 bases and the J gene end by 7 bases; junction bases not matched to a gene: 6. DNA of the CDR3: TGCGCCAGCAGTGGCCGGACAGGGGGTTCTGAAAAACTGTTTTTT. It translates to CASSGRTGGSEKLFF.

This chain joins TRBV24-1 and TRBJ2-5, with 8 bases fitting TRBD2. J lost 0 bases, V lost 3 bases, and 5 bases had no gene match. Germline V gene data show CDR1 as KGHDR and CDR2 as SFDVKD. This CDR3 is built from 16 residues. CDR3 in amino acids: CATSDNREGHQETQYF. The CDR3 bases are TGTGCCACCAGTGATAACCGGGAGGGCCACCAAGAGACCCAGTACTTC.

J is TRBJ1-2 and V is TRBV30; the match to TRBD1 covers 7 bases. Germline V gene sequence: CDR1 GTSNPN, CDR2 SVGIG (reference sequence). The V segment lost 5 bases and the J segment 4 bases; nucleotides outside the gene matches: 13. This CDR3 has 15 residues. The CDR3 here is CAWGPRGTDFYGYTF. The CDR3 DNA follows: TGTGCCTGGGGTCCACGTGGGACAGATTTCTATGGCTACACCTTC.

This clone was counted at least ten times. As DNA, the CDR3 is TGTGCCAGTCTACAGGGTACCAATCAGCCCCAGCATTTT. Translation: CASLQGTNQPQHF. The V and J genes are TRBV6-5 and TRBJ1-5; possible D gene TRBD1, 6 bases. V was trimmed by 9 bases and J by 3 bases, leaving 12 bases between them. The CDR3 spans 13 residues. CDR1 is MNHEY, CDR2 SVGAGI, per germline.

The chain joins TRBV7-9 to TRBJ1-3; 9 bases map to TRBD1. The CDR3 consists of 15 residues. Germline CDR1 reads SEHNR; CDR2 reads FQNEAQ (reference sequence). V shed 5 bases, J shed 3 bases, and the junction held 5 bases outside the gene matches. CDR3 amino acids: CASSPTGGGGNTIYF. In DNA, the CDR3 is TGTGCCAGCAGCCCTACAGGGGGCGGTGGAAACACCATATATTTT.

The V gene is TRBV11-3, the J gene TRBJ1-1, with a tentative D call TRBD1 (5 bases). This CDR3 is 13 amino acids long. V was shortened by 1 base and J by 5 bases, with 8 bases between the two germline ends. Germline V gives CDR1 SGHNT, CDR2 YENEEA. The CDR3 loop is CASSLGTLTEAFF. The CDR3 nucleotides are TGTGCCAGCAGCTTAGGGACACTGACTGAAGCTTTCTTT.

This rearrangement joins TRBV4-2 to TRBJ2-7; 8 bases are shared with TRBD1. The CDR3 covers 18 residues. In germline, CDR1 is LGHNA, CDR2 YNFKEQ. J was trimmed by 6 bases and V by 0 bases; bases with no gene match: 16. The CDR3, as DNA: TGTGCCAGCAGCCAAGAGCGGGGCGGGCAGGGGGCGCTTGGCGAGCAGTACTTC. This gives the protein CASSQERGGQGALGEQYF.

Concerning this clone: The germline gene is not matched at one end of the junction; a read error may be the cause. This chain uses TRBV10-3 with TRBJ1-2; D gene ambiguous. The CDR3 totals 10 residues. Per the germline V gene, CDR1 is ENHRY and CDR2 is SYGVKD. CDR3 sequence reads: CGPVNYGYTF. In nucleotides, the CDR3 is TGCGGTCCCGTGAACTATGGCTACACCTTC.